A single sample gave rise to the 8 T cell receptor beta chains below, sequenced in a study of tumor and adjacent non-tumor tissue in lung cancer. No cell sorting was done before RNA was extracted from the tissue. TCRbeta libraries were built with three rounds of nested PCR, modified from ARM-PCR. TCRdb ran MiXCR on the multiplex PCR reads and lists one entry per CDR3 protein. Altogether under 95,000 distinct CDR3 sequences are present, 61% being singletons, with the ten largest covering about 15%. The sample taken for sequencing was lung tumor tissue. These receptors came from a man aged 70-80 years with non-small cell lung cancer.

This clonotype was observed at least ten times. This CDR3 reads CASSIPRDREGQFF. CDR3 sequence (DNA): TGTGCCAGCAGCATACCGAGGGACAGGGAAGGGCAGTTCTTC. The gene calls are TRBV5-4 and TRBJ2-1, with TRBD1 matching 9 bases. V dropped 4 bases and J dropped 12; count of bases not matched to a gene: 11. This CDR3 is built from 14 residues. The V gene's germline CDR1 is SGHNT and CDR2 YYREEE (reference sequence).

This clonotype was seen once. A much larger clone sits a single nucleotide away, making a read error possible. The J gene is TRBJ2-7, the V gene TRBV28, with D possibly being TRBD2 (5 bases). The germline V gene has CDR1 MDHEN and CDR2 SYDVKM. The CDR3 is made up of 15 amino acids. V lost 2 bases and J lost 5, with 16 bases in between. In nucleotides, the CDR3 is TGTGCCAGCAGTTTACCCTTCTCGGCGAGGGACGAGCAGTACTTC. It codes for CASSLPFSARDEQYF.

A word on this clonotype: It is likely a read error, because the conserved phenylalanine at the end of the CDR3 is missing. The DNA is omitted, as the CDR3 cannot be located on it reliably, and the CDR3 follows TCRdb's listing. V and J are TRBV11-3 and TRBJ2-2. The V gene's germline CDR1 is SGHNT and CDR2 YENEEA. Counting both end residues, the CDR3 totals 13 amino acids. CDR3 region: CTSSLVEAGELFS.

This clonotype was seen more than once but under ten times. A single base separates this from a much larger clone, so it may be a read error. This chain's CDR3 is CSVGGQRFREHYF. CDR3 DNA: TGCAGCGTAGGGGGACAGCGCTTCCGGGAGCATTACTTC. This chain links TRBV29-1 with TRBJ2-7, with a tentative D call TRBD1 (7 bases). The CDR3 sequence is 13 residues long. Germline values: CDR1 SQVTM, CDR2 ANQGSEA.

A word on this clonotype: At one of its ends the junction is not consistent with the germline gene, which may arise from a read error. This chain connects TRBV11-2 to TRBJ2-2; TRBD2 matches at 8 bases. The CDR3 has 15 amino acids. CDR1 is SGHAT, CDR2 FQNNGV, per germline. The CDR3 region has the DNA TGTACCAGCAGCCACCACGGGGGGGGGACCGGGGAGCTGTTTTTT. Its translation: CTSSHHGGGTGELFF.

The sample holds many counts of this clonotype. The chain has TRBV12-3 or TRBV12-4 and TRBJ2-2; the D call may be TRBD1 or TRBD2 (6 bases each). V gave up 3 bases and J gave up 0 bases, with 11 bases separating them. CDR3 size: 16 residues. Here the CDR3 DNA reads TGTGCCAGCAGTTTTTCCGGGGGCGCGAACACCGGGGAGCTGTTTTTT. This codes for CASSFSGGANTGELFF.

V and J are TRBV28 and TRBJ2-4; D not resolved. The CDR3 is 16 amino acids. Deletions cut 6 bases from V and 2 bases from J, with 17 bases between. Germline V gene data show CDR1 as MDHEN and CDR2 as SYDVKM. CDR3 region: CASRRSGTPTKNIQYF. CDR3 nucleotides: TGTGCCAGCAGGCGTTCCGGTACTCCAACCAAAAACATTCAGTACTTC. Combining the CDR3 with reference TRBV28 and TRBJ2-4 gives the whole variable domain DVKVTQSSRYLVKRTGEKVFLECVQDMDHENMFWYRQDPGLGLRLIYFSYDVKMKEKGDIPEGYSVSREKKERFSLILESASTNQTSMYLCASRRSGTPTKNIQYFGAGTRLSVL.

The genes are TRBV6-5 and TRBJ2-5; D call uncertain. Germline-derived CDR1 and CDR2 are MNHEY and SVGAGI. The CDR3 runs 14 residues. CDR3 bases: TGTGTCAGTAGTTACCTCCTAGGTTGGGAGACCCAGTACTTC. This sequence encodes CVSSYLLGWETQYF.